This is a list of T cell receptor beta chains from one sample in a study of Graves' ophthalmopathy and Graves' hyperthyroidism. TCRdb itself ran the multiplex PCR reads through MiXCR, one entry per CDR3 protein. The sample has hundreds of thousands of distinct CDR3 sequences; roughly 21% are singletons. Sequenced: peripheral blood. These receptors originate from a woman aged 50 to 60 with Graves' ophthalmopathy. Both conserved end residues are part of each CDR3. The D gene is left open where the match is weak. Only some rows state a clone size, as once, few, many or a class for expanded clones.

v_gene	abundance	j_gene	d_gene	CDR3nt	CDR3aa
TRBV11-1	many	TRBJ2-5	.	TGTGCCAGCTACCAAGAGGGGGAGGGCCGACTGGTGGAGACCCAGTACTTC	CASYQEGEGRLVETQYF
TRBV7-9	many	TRBJ2-7	TRBD2	TGTGCCAGCAGCCGCGGAGGAGGGGAGGGCGAGCAGTACTTC	CASSRGGGEGEQYF
TRBV6-1	.	TRBJ2-2	TRBD1	TGTGCCAGCCTCAGGGGGCTTAACACCGGGGAGCTGTTTTTT	CASLRGLNTGELFF
TRBV20-1	many	TRBJ2-7	TRBD2	TGCAGTGCTAGTCTAGCGGAGCCCTACGAGCAGTACTTC	CSASLAEPYEQYF
TRBV6-1	many	TRBJ2-2	.	TGTGCCAGCAGTGACCCGTACACCGGGGAGCTGTTTTTT	CASSDPYTGELFF
TRBV6-5	many	TRBJ2-7	TRBD2	TGTGCCAGCAGTTACTCCTCTTTTGCGCGGGAGCGTGGCGAGCAGTACTTC	CASSYSSFARERGEQYF
TRBV12-5	.	TRBJ1-1	.	TGTGCTAGTGGTCCCGACGGCGATTCTCCCAAAGCTTTCTTT	CASGPDGDSPKAFF
TRBV6-1	many	TRBJ1-6	.	TGTGCCAGCAGTCGGACGGGTAATTCACCCCTCCACTTT	CASSRTGNSPLHF
TRBV28	.	TRBJ1-1	.	TGTGCCAGCAGCACCCCGGGGAGGGGGAACACTGAAGCTTTCTTT	CASSTPGRGNTEAFF
TRBV6-2/TRBV6-3	many	TRBJ2-1	TRBD2	TGTGCCAGCAGCCGCACTAGCGGGGGATACAATGAGCAGTTCTTC	CASSRTSGGYNEQFF
TRBV28	.	TRBJ2-7	TRBD1	TGTGCCAGCAGTAAGACAGGGTTGGGGACGGGAAGCTCCTACGAGCAGTACTTC	CASSKTGLGTGSSYEQYF
TRBV5-1	many	TRBJ2-2	.	TGCGCCAGCAGCTCAGGCCTAAACACCGGGGAGCTGTTTTTT	CASSSGLNTGELFF
TRBV5-1	many	TRBJ1-1	.	TGCGCCAGCAGCTTGGGACAAAACACTGAAACTTTCTTT	CASSLGQNTETFF
TRBV4-1	few	TRBJ1-2	.	TGCGCCAGCAGCCTCTCGGATCGGGGGGGCTATGGCTATACCTTC	CASSLSDRGGYGYTF
TRBV6-5	many	TRBJ1-2	.	TGTGCCAGCAGTTACTCAGAAAGCGGCGGCTACACCTTC	CASSYSESGGYTF
TRBV30	many	TRBJ2-5	TRBD1	TGTGCCTGGAGTGTCCGGGGACAGGGGGCGGACCAGTACTTC	CAWSVRGQGADQYF
TRBV3-1	.	TRBJ2-4	.	TGTGCCAGCAGCCAAGATAAAAACGGAAACATTCAGTACTTC	CASSQDKNGNIQYF
TRBV11-1	many	TRBJ1-3	.	TGTGCCAGCAGCGGTTTCAGTGGGTCCGAGGGAGGTGGAAACACCATATATTTT	CASSGFSGSEGGGNTIYF
TRBV12-3/TRBV12-4	many	TRBJ1-2	.	TGTGCCAGCAGTTTAGCCAGGCATGGCTACACCTTC	CASSLARHGYTF
TRBV20-1	many	TRBJ2-7	TRBD2	TGCAGTGCTTTCCGGACTAGCGGGGTATACGGGCAGTACTTC	CSAFRTSGVYGQYF
TRBV2	many	TRBJ2-1	.	TGTGCCAGCAGTCTACTCAGCTCCTACAATGAGCAGTTCTTC	CASSLLSSYNEQFF
TRBV20-1	.	TRBJ1-1	.	TGCAGTGTTTCAGGGGCGTTGACTGAAGCTTTCTTT	CSVSGALTEAFF
TRBV30	.	TRBJ2-7	.	TGTGCCTGGAATTTACAGGAGGCCTACGAGCAGTACTTC	CAWNLQEAYEQYF
TRBV10-1	many	TRBJ2-7	TRBD2	TGCGCCAGCAGTGATGAAGCGGGAGGTTTCTACGAGCAGTACTTC	CASSDEAGGFYEQYF
TRBV10-2	many	TRBJ1-1	TRBD1	TGCGCCAGCAGTGAGTTGACAGGGCCTGAAGCTTTCTTT	CASSELTGPEAFF
TRBV28	.	TRBJ2-5	TRBD1	TGTGCCAGCAGTTTAGGGACAGGGGGCAATGGGGAGACCCAGTACTTC	CASSLGTGGNGETQYF
TRBV28	many	TRBJ1-2	.	TGTGCCAGCAGTTTGGGGCCCATTGGCTACACCTTC	CASSLGPIGYTF
TRBV7-2	.	TRBJ1-2	TRBD1	TGTGCCAGCAGCTTAGGAGGGACAGGGGGTGGCTACACCTTC	CASSLGGTGGGYTF
TRBV24-1	many	TRBJ2-5	TRBD1	TGTGCCACCAGTGACCGGACAGGCGAGCCTTTCTCAGAGACCCAGTACTTC	CATSDRTGEPFSETQYF
TRBV2	many	TRBJ2-5	.	TGTGCCAGCAGATACTGGACTACTATACAAGAGACCCAGTACTTC	CASRYWTTIQETQYF
TRBV25-1	many	TRBJ1-1	.	TGTGCCAGCAGTGCGGATCTACAGCGAAACACTGAAGCTTTCTTT	CASSADLQRNTEAFF
TRBV27	many	TRBJ1-1	.	TGTGCCAGCAGTAGATGGCAGTTCAACACTGAAGCTTTCTTT	CASSRWQFNTEAFF
TRBV12-3/TRBV12-4	.	TRBJ1-2	TRBD1	TGTGCCAGCAGTCCGGGATTCCAGGGGGCGGTTGGCTACACCTTC	CASSPGFQGAVGYTF
TRBV6-2/TRBV6-3	once	TRBJ2-7	TRBD2	TGTGCCAGCAGGGGACTAGCGGGAGTTAGGAGCTTGGCTCCCTACGAGCAGTACTTC	CASRGLAGVRSLAPYEQYF
TRBV5-1	many	TRBJ2-5	.	TGCGCCAGCAGTTTCGGACAGCACCAAGAGACCCAGTACTTC	CASSFGQHQETQYF
TRBV29-1	many	TRBJ1-1	.	TGCAGCGTGGGTGACAGGACGAACACTGAAGCTTTCTTT	CSVGDRTNTEAFF
TRBV11-2	many	TRBJ2-6	TRBD1	TGTGCCAGCAGCTTAGATTCAGGGGGCTCTGGGGCCAACGTCCTGACTTTC	CASSLDSGGSGANVLTF
TRBV6-5	.	TRBJ2-2	TRBD1	TGTGCCAGCAGTTACTTCACAGGGGATGGGGCCGGGGAGCTGTTTTTT	CASSYFTGDGAGELFF
TRBV24-1	many	TRBJ1-2	.	TGTGCCACCAGTGACCCTTTCAAGGGCTACACCTTC	CATSDPFKGYTF
TRBV14	.	TRBJ2-2	.	TGTGCCAGCAGCCATCGTGTGGGCACCCGAGACACCGGGGAGCTGTTTTTT	CASSHRVGTRDTGELFF
TRBV7-8	.	TRBJ2-7	.	TGTGCCAGCAGCACCACTGCGGGAGAGGGGGCCGAGCAGTACTTC	CASSTTAGEGAEQYF
TRBV7-2	many	TRBJ2-7	TRBD2	TGTGCCAGCAGCGCGTCGGGAGGGCCTTTTTACGAGCAGTACTTC	CASSASGGPFYEQYF
TRBV2	many	TRBJ1-2	TRBD1	TGTGCCAGACAGGACAGGTCTAACTATGGCTACACCTTC	CARQDRSNYGYTF
TRBV6-1	many	TRBJ1-5	TRBD1	TGTGCCAGCAGCGGACAGGGAGTTAGTCAGCCCCAGCATTTT	CASSGQGVSQPQHF
TRBV2	few	TRBJ1-3	.	TGTGCCAGCAGTATACCCTCTGGAAACACCATATATTTT	CASSIPSGNTIYF
TRBV12-5	many	TRBJ1-6	.	TGTGCTAGTGGTCGGGTTTCATCTTTCCATTCACCCCTCCACTTT	CASGRVSSFHSPLHF
TRBV13	few	TRBJ2-2	TRBD2	TGTGCCAGCAGCTTAGAACCTAGCGGGTCCGGGGAGCTGTTTTTT	CASSLEPSGSGELFF
TRBV6-5	.	TRBJ2-7	.	TGTGCCAGCAGTTACTCGTCGGCGGAGCCTGGCTACGAGCAGTACTTC	CASSYSSAEPGYEQYF
TRBV6-1	many	TRBJ1-2	.	TGTGCCAGCAGCGACCAAGGAACCTATGGCTACACCTTC	CASSDQGTYGYTF
TRBV27	many	TRBJ1-5	.	TGTGCCAGCAGTCGGCGGATTTGGGGTAGCAATCAGCCCCAGCATTTT	CASSRRIWGSNQPQHF
TRBV20-1	many	TRBJ1-1	TRBD1	TGCAGTGCTAGGCCAGACAGGGTCACTGAAGCTTTCTTT	CSARPDRVTEAFF
TRBV19	many	TRBJ1-2	.	TGTGCCAGTAGTGGACAGCGGGCCCTGGTTGGCGATGGCTACACCTTC	CASSGQRALVGDGYTF
TRBV6-1	.	TRBJ1-3	.	TGTGCCAGTACAGGACAGTCGTCTGGAAACACCATATATTTT	CASTGQSSGNTIYF
TRBV7-9	many	TRBJ2-4	.	TGTGCCAGCAGCCGTATACTAGCCAAAAACATTCAGTACTTC	CASSRILAKNIQYF
TRBV20-1	many	TRBJ2-3	TRBD1	TGCAGTGCTAGAGATACAGGACAGGGACGAAGATTT	CSARDTGQGRRF